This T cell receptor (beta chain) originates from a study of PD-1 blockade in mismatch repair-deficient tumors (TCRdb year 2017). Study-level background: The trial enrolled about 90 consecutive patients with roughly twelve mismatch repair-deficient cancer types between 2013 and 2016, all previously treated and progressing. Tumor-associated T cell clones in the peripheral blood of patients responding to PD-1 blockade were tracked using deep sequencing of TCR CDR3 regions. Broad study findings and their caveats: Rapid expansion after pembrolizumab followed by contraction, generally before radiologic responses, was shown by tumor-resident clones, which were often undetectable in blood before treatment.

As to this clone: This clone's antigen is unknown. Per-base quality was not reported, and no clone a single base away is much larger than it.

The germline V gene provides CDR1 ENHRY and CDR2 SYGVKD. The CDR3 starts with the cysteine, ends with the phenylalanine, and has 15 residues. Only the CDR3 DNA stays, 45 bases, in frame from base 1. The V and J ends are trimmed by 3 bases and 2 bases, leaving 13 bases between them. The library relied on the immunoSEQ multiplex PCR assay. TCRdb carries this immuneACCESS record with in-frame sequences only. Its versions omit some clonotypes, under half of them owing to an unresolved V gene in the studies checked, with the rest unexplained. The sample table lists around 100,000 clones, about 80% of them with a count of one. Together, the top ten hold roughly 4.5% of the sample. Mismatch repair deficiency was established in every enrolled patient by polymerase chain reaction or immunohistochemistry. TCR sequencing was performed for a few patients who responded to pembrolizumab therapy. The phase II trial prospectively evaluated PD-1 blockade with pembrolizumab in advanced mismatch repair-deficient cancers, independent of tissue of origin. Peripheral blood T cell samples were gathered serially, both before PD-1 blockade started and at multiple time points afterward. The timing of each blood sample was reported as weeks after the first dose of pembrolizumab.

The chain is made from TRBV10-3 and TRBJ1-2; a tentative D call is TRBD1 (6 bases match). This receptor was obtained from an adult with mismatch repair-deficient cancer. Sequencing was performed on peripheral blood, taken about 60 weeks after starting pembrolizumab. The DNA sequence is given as TGTGCCATCAGTGACGAGGCAGGGGCAAACTATGGCTACACCTTC. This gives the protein CAISDEAGANYGYTF.